The clone carrying this T cell receptor beta chain came up many times. These data come from a study of T cells after yellow fever vaccination. J was trimmed by 8 bases and V by 0 bases; bases with no gene match: 10. Germline V gives CDR1 SGHRS, CDR2 YFSETQ. The CDR3 is made up of 16 amino acids. TCRdb independently ran MiXCR on the 5' RACE reads; one entry per CDR3 protein. The sample contains 200,000 to 300,000 distinct CDR3 sequences, less than 8.5% of which appear only once. The TCR sequence derives from a man in his thirties or forties who received the YFV17D yellow fever vaccine. Specimen: CD4+ T cells sorted from PBMCs, collected 15 days after the yellow fever booster vaccination. This chain links TRBV5-1 with TRBJ2-1; 8 bases fit TRBD1. This CDR3 reads CASSLGGTGNFDEQFF. The CDR3 bases are TGCGCCAGCAGCTTGGGAGGGACAGGTAACTTCGATGAGCAGTTCTTC.